This T cell receptor beta chain came from a study of CD8 T cells in ankylosing spondylitis. TCRdb redid the calling of the 5' RACE reads with MiXCR, one entry per CDR3 protein. Of roughly 26,000 distinct CDR3 sequences in the sample, roughly 13% were seen once. Trimming took 3 bases from V and 3 from J; bases not matched to a gene: 3. The CDR3 spans 14 residues. In germline, CDR1 is DFQATT, CDR2 SNEGSKA (reference sequence). The rearrangement joins TRBV20-1 to TRBJ2-1, with 9 positions matching TRBD2. The sample consisted of blood. The TCR was taken from a male donor with ankylosing spondylitis or in good health (not recorded which). The CDR3, as DNA: TGCAGTGCTAGGTCTAGCGGGATCTACAATGAGCAGTTCTTC. It is translated as CSARSSGIYNEQFF.